What follows are 21 T cell receptor beta chains derived from one specimen sequenced in a study of blood T cell repertoires in COVID-19. Assay used: immunoSEQ multiplex PCR; TCRdb lists only in-frame clones, some missing. This sample has about 200,000 clones, with about 88% found just once. The sample taken for sequencing was peripheral blood. All receptors derive from a man between 50 and 59 years old with COVID-19, enrolled during active disease.

Only one count was recorded for this clone. The chain recombines TRBV4-1 with TRBJ1-6; no definite D call. Germline CDR1 is MGHRA and CDR2 is YSYEKL. The CDR3 covers 16 residues. V shed 2 bases and J shed 8 bases, with 16 bases lying between them. Here the CDR3 DNA reads TGCGCCAGCAGCCAAACTTCCGACTGGCGGGATTCACCCCTCCACTTT. It codes for CASSQTSDWRDSPLHF.

V gene TRBV14 combines with J gene TRBJ2-7; D possibly corresponds to TRBD1 (6 bases). Germline CDR1 is SGHDN and CDR2 is FVKESK. Trimming left V 4 bases short and J 6 bases short, with 13 bases between. This CDR3 is 13 amino acids long. CDR3 residues: CASSLGRGTEQYF. The CDR3 nucleotides read TGTGCCAGCAGCCTTGGAAGGGGGACCGAGCAGTACTTC.

The chain joins TRBV20-1 to TRBJ1-1; possible D gene TRBD1, 6 bases. The V end was cut by 0 bases, the J end by 7 bases, with 6 bases between. This CDR3 has 11 amino acids. The germline V gene encodes CDR1 DFQATT and CDR2 SNEGSKA (reference sequence). CDR3 sequence reads: CSAREDSEAFF. As DNA, the CDR3 is TGCAGTGCTAGAGAGGACAGTGAAGCTTTCTTT.

The chain links TRBV3-1 (or the pseudogene TRBV3-2) to TRBJ2-7, with a weak D call TRBD2 (7 bases). V lost 8 bases, J lost 6 bases, and 20 bases lay in between. CDR3 length equals 14 residues. Germline V gene sequence: CDR1 LGHDT, CDR2 YNNKEL (reference sequence). Here the CDR3 reads CASGKLQGGGEQYF. CDR3 DNA sequence: TGTGCCAGCGGGAAACTACAGGGCGGGGGCGAGCAGTACTTC.

This chain uses TRBV5-3 with TRBJ2-7, with D possibly TRBD1 on 6 matching bases. TRBV5-3 is an ORF; its function is uncertain. V shed 5 bases and J shed 4 bases, with 22 bases lying between them. The CDR3 runs 16 residues. In DNA, the CDR3 is TGTGCCAGAAGACGCCCCGGGACAAAGGACCTATACGAGCAGTACTTC. It translates to CARRRPGTKDLYEQYF.

The V and J genes are TRBV3-1 (or the pseudogene TRBV3-2) and TRBJ2-3, with 8 bases aligning to TRBD2. This CDR3 has 17 residues. CDR1 LGHDT and CDR2 YNNKEL come from the germline V gene (reference sequence). The J segment lost 4 bases and the V segment lost 1 base, leaving 10 bases of the junction unmatched. The CDR3 DNA sequence: TGTGCCAGCAGCCAAGCCGGGGGGGAAGGGGCCGCAGATACGCAGTATTTT. Its protein product is CASSQAGGEGAADTQYF.

The V gene is TRBV28, the J gene TRBJ1-2, with 8 bases identical to TRBD1. This CDR3 has 12 amino acids. Germline V gene lookup returns CDR1 MDHEN and CDR2 SYDVKM. The J segment lost 8 bases and the V segment lost 6 bases, leaving 5 bases of the junction unmatched. The CDR3 here is CASRAGGWGYTF. DNA of the CDR3: TGTGCCAGCAGGGCAGGGGGCTGGGGCTACACCTTC.

V is TRBV4-2 and J is TRBJ2-2; D remains ambiguous. Germline loops: CDR1 LGHNA, CDR2 YNFKEQ. V lost 3 bases, J lost 4 bases, and 9 bases lay in between. CDR3 length equals 14 residues. As DNA, the CDR3 is TGTGCCAGCAGCCAGAGAACCACCACCGGGGAGCTGTTTTTT. Protein: CASSQRTTTGELFF.

The rearrangement joins TRBV3-1 (or the pseudogene TRBV3-2) to TRBJ2-5; 12 positions match TRBD2. Germline V gives CDR1 LGHDT, CDR2 YNNKEL (reference sequence). After removal of 0 bases from V and 3 bases from J, the junction contained 5 bases not matched to a gene. The CDR3 is made up of 17 amino acids. The CDR3: CASSQDGLAGGEETQYF. Written as DNA, the CDR3 is TGTGCCAGCAGCCAAGATGGGCTAGCGGGGGGGGAAGAGACCCAGTACTTC.

This sequence joins TRBV2 and TRBJ1-6, with 11 bases lining up with TRBD1. The CDR3 length is 14 residues. V was clipped by 4 bases and J by 7 bases; unmatched bases: 0. Germline CDR1 is SNHLY and CDR2 is FYNNEI. The CDR3 region is CASSGTGGNSPLHF. CDR3 DNA sequence: TGTGCCAGCAGTGGGACAGGGGGCAATTCACCCCTCCACTTT.

The V and J genes are TRBV4-2 and TRBJ1-2, with 7 bases that match TRBD1. The CDR3 contains 14 residues. Germline CDR1 and CDR2: LGHNA and YNFKEQ. J gave up 5 bases and V 4 bases, and 7 bases lay outside the gene matches. CDR3 sequence: CASSRDQQGYGYTF. Here the CDR3 DNA reads TGTGCCAGCAGCCGGGACCAACAGGGGTATGGCTACACCTTC.

V and J are TRBV7-2 and TRBJ2-2; TRBD2 might be the D (5 bases). The germline V gene encodes CDR1 SGHTA and CDR2 FQGNSA. There are 19 residues in the CDR3. The V and J ends lost 6 bases and 0 bases respectively, with 23 bases between them. CDR3 protein: CASRGRARSEFANTGELFF. The CDR3, as DNA: TGTGCCAGCAGGGGGAGAGCTAGATCCGAGTTCGCGAACACCGGGGAGCTGTTTTTT.

This clone was observed once. This chain joins TRBV5-8 and TRBJ2-2; maybe TRBD1 (5 bases). The germline V and J ends were trimmed by 4 bases and 1 base, with 14 bases remaining between them. Germline-derived CDR1 and CDR2 are SGHTS and YDEGEE. This CDR3 has 16 amino acids. The CDR3 protein is CASSLGRQKNTGELFF. Written as DNA, the CDR3 is TGTGCCAGCAGCCTTGGGCGACAGAAGAACACCGGGGAGCTGTTTTTT.

Notes on this clone: At the DNA level, this CDR3 is encoded by other sequences in the same sample as well. The CDR3 reads CASSRQGANTEAFF. In DNA, the CDR3 is TGTGCCAGTAGTCGACAGGGGGCAAACACTGAAGCTTTCTTT. V usage is TRBV19 and J usage is TRBJ1-1, with 10 bases that match TRBD1. Per germline, CDR1 LNHDA and CDR2 SQIVND (reference sequence). V lost 5 bases and J lost 2; bases outside the gene matches: 2. This CDR3 contains 14 residues.

Details on this clone: It is likely a read error, because the conserved phenylalanine at the end of the CDR3 is missing. The DNA is left out, because the CDR3 cannot be placed on it with certainty; the CDR3 is given as TCRdb lists it. CDR3 protein: CASSQDTGTELLV. The V call is TRBV4-3, the J call TRBJ1-1; the table's TRBD1 call for D was not verified on the DNA. The germline gives CDR1 LGHNA, CDR2 YSLEER. Termini included, the CDR3 measures 13 amino acids.

The chain uses TRBV19 and TRBJ2-2; D is unclear. Trimming shortened V by 2 bases and J by 3 bases, and 10 bases separated the two germline ends. The length of the CDR3 is 15 residues. Germline-derived CDR1 and CDR2 are LNHDA and SQIVND (reference sequence). CDR3 in amino acids: CASSIRRGDTGELFF. CDR3 DNA sequence: TGTGCCAGTAGTATACGGCGCGGAGACACCGGGGAGCTGTTTTTT. Looking up the rest from reference TRBV19 and TRBJ2-2 gives the full variable domain: DGGITQSPKYLFRKEGQNVTLSCEQNLNHDAMYWYRQDPGQGLRLIYYSQIVNDFQKGDIAEGYSVSREKKESFPLTVTSAQKNPTAFYLCASSIRRGDTGELFFGEGSRLTVL.

The genes are TRBV6-2 or TRBV6-3 and TRBJ2-1, with 13 bases fitting TRBD2. The CDR3 totals 17 residues. Germline CDR1 is MNHEY and CDR2 is SVGEGT. J lost 9 bases, V lost 5 bases, and 13 bases had no gene match. CDR3 in DNA: TGTGCCAGCAGTGCCCCGCTCTGGACTAGCGGGAGTGGTGAGCAGTTCTTC. It codes for CASSAPLWTSGSGEQFF.

This clone has a single count. V usage is TRBV15 and J usage is TRBJ2-1, with a possible D match to TRBD1 (6 bases). The ends were cut back, 9 bases at V and 7 bases at J, with 16 bases in the middle. Germline V gene sequence: CDR1 LNHNV, CDR2 YYDKDF (reference sequence). The CDR3 loop spans 13 amino acids. The CDR3 here is CATTRGDGNEQFF. The DNA for the CDR3 is TGTGCCACAACCAGGGGAGACGGGAATGAGCAGTTCTTC.

In its sample, this clone was seen once. The chain joins TRBV11-2 to TRBJ2-1; 7 positions match TRBD1. The junction had 8 bases not matched to a gene; V was cut back by 1 base and J by 5 bases. In germline, CDR1 is SGHAT, CDR2 FQNNGV. The CDR3 has 16 amino acids. The CDR3 loop is CASSLGPTGLNNEQFF. CDR3 DNA: TGTGCCAGCAGCTTAGGACCGACAGGGCTAAACAATGAGCAGTTCTTC.

The chain combines TRBV28 with TRBJ1-1, with no clear D. The CDR3 consists of 11 residues. V was shortened by 8 bases and J by 3 bases, with 7 bases between the two germline ends. CDR1 and CDR2 (germline): MDHEN, SYDVKM. This chain's CDR3 is CASGPYTEAFF. The CDR3 coding sequence is TGTGCCAGCGGGCCGTACACTGAAGCTTTCTTT.

Here the CDR3 reads CASSLTSGRENEQFF. The CDR3 bases are TGTGCCAGCAGCTTGACTAGCGGGAGAGAGAATGAGCAGTTCTTC. This rearrangement joins TRBV7-3 to TRBJ2-1; 12 bases align to TRBD2. V shed 3 bases, J shed 7 bases, and the junction held 4 bases outside the gene matches. Germline V gene data show CDR1 as SGHTA and CDR2 as FQGTGA. The CDR3 totals 15 residues.